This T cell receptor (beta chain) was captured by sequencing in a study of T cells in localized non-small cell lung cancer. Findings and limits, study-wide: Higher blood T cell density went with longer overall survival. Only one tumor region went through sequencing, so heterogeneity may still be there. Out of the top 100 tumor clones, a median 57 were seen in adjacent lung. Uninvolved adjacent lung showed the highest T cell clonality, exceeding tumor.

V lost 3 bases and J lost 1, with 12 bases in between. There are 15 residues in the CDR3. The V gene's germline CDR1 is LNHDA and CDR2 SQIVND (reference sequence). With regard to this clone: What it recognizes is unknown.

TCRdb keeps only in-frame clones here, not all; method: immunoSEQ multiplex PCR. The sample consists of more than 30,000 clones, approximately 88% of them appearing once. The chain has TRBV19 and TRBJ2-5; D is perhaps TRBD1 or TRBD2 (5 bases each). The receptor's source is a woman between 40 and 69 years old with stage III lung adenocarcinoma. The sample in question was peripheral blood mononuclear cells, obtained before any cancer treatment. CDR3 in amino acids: CASSIPQRGQETQYF. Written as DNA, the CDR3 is TGTGCCAGTAGTATCCCCCAGAGGGGCCAAGAGACCCAGTACTTC.